The 8 T cell receptor beta chains reported below all come from one sample, sequenced in a study of cytomegalovirus exposure and HLA in healthy donors (dated 2017 in TCRdb). Preparation of the library involved the immunoSEQ multiplex PCR assay. The multiplex PCR relied on a mix of 60 forward primers for TCR Vbeta segments and 13 reverse primers for TCR Jbeta segments. TCRdb obtained this table from immuneACCESS and retained in-frame rearrangements with V and J assigned. These tables miss some clones; where compared with another copy, unresolved V genes account for less than half of the shortfall, and the remainder is unexplained. The sample table lists approximately 88,000 clones, more than 70% of them with a count of one. The ten top clones hold 2% to 2.5% of the sample. Sequencing was performed on PBMCs. The source is a man between 18 and 35 years old in good health and CMV-seronegative.

V and J are TRBV6-4 and TRBJ1-2, with TRBD1 matching 8 bases. CDR1 is MRHNA, CDR2 SNTAGT, per germline. V was pared by 2 bases and J by 3 bases, with 14 bases of the junction left unmatched. CDR3 length: 18 residues. DNA for the CDR3: TGTGCCAGCAGTGACGCCAATATACTAGGGACAGGCTACTATGGCTACACCTTC. The encoded protein is CASSDANILGTGYYGYTF.

The chain combines TRBV7-9 with TRBJ2-1, with 7 bases matching TRBD2. Germline V lookup: CDR1 SEHNR, CDR2 FQNEAQ (reference sequence). This CDR3 spans 14 amino acids. The ends lost 0 bases at V and 7 bases at J; junction bases unmatched: 3. CDR3 nucleotide sequence: TGTGCCAGCAGCTTAGCTCGGGGAGGGAATGAGCAGTTCTTC. Amino acid sequence: CASSLARGGNEQFF.

The chain uses TRBV19 and TRBJ2-2, with 12 bases aligning to TRBD2. Trimming at V came to 6 bases and at J to 2 bases, leaving 7 bases not matched to a gene. Germline values: CDR1 LNHDA, CDR2 SQIVND (reference sequence). The CDR3 is made up of 17 amino acids. The CDR3 DNA sequence: TGTGCCAGTAGGTTGGAAGGACTAGCGGGAAACACCGGGGAGCTGTTTTTT. Translated: CASRLEGLAGNTGELFF. The variable domain in full, completed from reference TRBV19 and TRBJ2-2, reads DGGITQSPKYLFRKEGQNVTLSCEQNLNHDAMYWYRQDPGQGLRLIYYSQIVNDFQKGDIAEGYSVSREKKESFPLTVTSAQKNPTAFYLCASRLEGLAGNTGELFFGEGSRLTVL.

The chain uses TRBV19 and TRBJ1-2; TRBD1 might be the D (5 bases). This CDR3 comprises 14 residues. CDR1 is LNHDA and CDR2 is SQIVND in the germline V gene (reference sequence). V was pared by 4 bases and J by 5 bases, with 14 bases between. CDR3 in amino acids: CASSTFDRRYGYTF. CDR3 coding DNA: TGTGCCAGTAGTACCTTTGACAGAAGATATGGCTACACCTTC.

The chain carries TRBV6-1 and TRBJ1-2; 7 nucleotides match TRBD1. CDR3 size: 14 residues. The V gene's germline CDR1 is MNHNS and CDR2 SASEGT. Trimming cost V 5 bases and J 0 bases; bases outside gene matches: 3. The CDR3 DNA is TGTGCCAGCAGTTTGCAGGGGGCTAACTATGGCTACACCTTC. Amino acids: CASSLQGANYGYTF.

The V call is TRBV4-2, the J call TRBJ1-6; 9 positions match TRBD1. The germline V gene encodes CDR1 LGHNA and CDR2 YNFKEQ. The CDR3 length is 15 residues. The V gene end was trimmed by 3 bases and the J gene end by 6 bases; junction bases not matched to a gene: 3. This CDR3 reads CASSQDRGLNSPLHF. In DNA, the CDR3 is TGTGCCAGCAGCCAGGACAGGGGTCTTAATTCACCCCTCCACTTT.

The chain combines TRBV4-1 with TRBJ1-1; no clear D gene. CDR3 size: 14 residues. V lost 4 bases, J lost 4 bases, and 13 bases lay in between. Germline CDR1 and CDR2: MGHRA and YSYEKL. The DNA of the CDR3 is TGCGCCAGCAGCCTCCAGACCGGGTCCACTGAAGCTTTCTTT. Amino acids: CASSLQTGSTEAFF.

The chain is built from TRBV10-2 and TRBJ2-4; 7 bases match TRBD1. V shed 7 bases and J 9 bases; nucleotides not matched to a gene: 6. CDR1 WSHSY and CDR2 SAAADI come from the germline V gene. The CDR3 runs 12 residues. The CDR3: CASIRTGGIQYF. CDR3 nucleotide sequence: TGCGCCAGCATACGGACAGGCGGCATTCAGTACTTC.